These 14 T cell receptor beta chains originate from one sample sequenced in a study of blood T cell repertoires in COVID-19. TCRdb's table, derived via immunoSEQ multiplex PCR, lists solely in-frame clones and lacks some. The table includes about 130,000 clones, about 86% detected once. Sequencing was performed on PBMCs or T cells enriched from blood (not recorded which). These receptors were collected from a man in his forties with acute COVID-19.

This clone was seen a single time. The V and J genes are TRBV5-8 and TRBJ1-5; a possible D gene is TRBD1 (5 bases). V was cut by 5 bases and J by 5 bases, with 11 bases left in between. CDR1 and CDR2 (germline): SGHTS, YDEGEE. The CDR3 is 13 amino acids. Here the CDR3 DNA reads TGTGCCAGCAGTCCACAGGAAGATCAGCCCCAGCATTTT. Translating gives CASSPQEDQPQHF.

The gene calls are TRBV6-5 and TRBJ1-5; 9 nucleotides line up with TRBD1. Germline V gene lookup returns CDR1 MNHEY and CDR2 SVGAGI. This CDR3 contains 15 residues. V trimming: 6 bases; J trimming: 4 bases; junction bases outside the gene matches: 7. The CDR3 coding sequence is TGTGCCAGCAGAACACAGGGGGCCTTTAATCAGCCCCAGCATTTT. Translated, it gives CASRTQGAFNQPQHF.

In this sample, this clone turned up once. The chain carries TRBV19 and TRBJ1-2, with D maybe TRBD1 (6 bases). The CDR3 consists of 17 residues. The V gene lost 5 bases and the J gene lost 0 bases, with 19 bases spanning the gap. CDR1 and CDR2 from the germline V gene are LNHDA and SQIVND (reference sequence). For the CDR3, the DNA is TGTGCCAGTAGTCTACGTCCGGCAGGGGCAACTAACTATGGCTACACCTTC. This gives the protein CASSLRPAGATNYGYTF.

The rearrangement links TRBV3-1 (or the pseudogene TRBV3-2) to TRBJ1-3, with 7 bases matching TRBD1. The CDR3 loop spans 15 amino acids. Germline CDR1 is LGHDT and CDR2 is YNNKEL (reference sequence). Losses at the gene ends were 4 bases for V and 4 bases for J; bases not matched to a gene: 7. The DNA for the CDR3 is TGTGCCAGCAGCCCGTTACAGGGGTTCGGAAACACCATATATTTT. Translating it yields CASSPLQGFGNTIYF.

The rearrangement uses TRBV5-1 and TRBJ2-7, with TRBD2 matching over 11 bases. CDR1 is SGHRS and CDR2 is YFSETQ in the germline V gene. J gave up 5 bases and V 4 bases, and 5 bases lay outside the gene matches. This CDR3 region has 14 residues. The CDR3 here is CASSRTSGHDEQYF. As DNA, the CDR3 is TGCGCCAGCAGCAGGACTAGCGGGCACGACGAGCAGTACTTC.

This clone was detected only once. The V gene is TRBV7-9, the J gene TRBJ1-1; D ambiguous. CDR1 and CDR2 (germline): SEHNR, FQNEAQ (reference sequence). Trimming cost V 2 bases and J 2 bases, with 9 bases left between them. The CDR3 loop spans 14 amino acids. CDR3 sequence reads: CASSLMSGNTEAFF. CDR3 sequence (DNA): TGTGCCAGCAGCTTAATGTCGGGTAACACTGAAGCTTTCTTT.

This chain links TRBV5-1 with TRBJ2-1; 11 bases align to TRBD2. The V and J ends lost 3 bases and 5 bases, in that order; junction bases with no gene match: 4. The germline gives CDR1 SGHRS, CDR2 YFSETQ. This CDR3 is built from 15 residues. The CDR3 sequence: CASSSGLAANNEQFF. The CDR3 DNA follows: TGCGCCAGCAGCTCGGGACTAGCGGCGAACAATGAGCAGTTCTTC. The complete variable domain, with remaining parts taken from reference TRBV5-1 and TRBJ2-1, reads KAGVTQTPRYLIKTRGQQVTLSCSPISGHRSVSWYQQTPGQGLQFLFEYFSETQRNKGNFPGRFSGRQFSNSRSEMNVSTLELGDSALYLCASSSGLAANNEQFFGPGTRLTVL.

The chain is built from TRBV6-5 and TRBJ1-6, with D uncertain. This CDR3 has 15 amino acids. Trimming took off 0 bases at V and 5 bases at J, with 8 bases between the two ends. Germline V CDR1 and CDR2: MNHEY, SVGAGI. The CDR3 loop reads CASSYSRGDNSPLHF. The DNA for the CDR3 is TGTGCCAGCAGTTACTCACGGGGAGATAATTCACCCCTCCACTTT.

This rearrangement joins TRBV23-1 to TRBJ2-1; D is undetermined. TRBV23-1 falls under the ORF class, with uncertain function. This CDR3 is 15 amino acids long. V gave up 4 bases and J gave up 2 bases, with 12 bases separating them. In DNA, the CDR3 is TGCGCCAGCAGTCGGTTGGCCCCTCCCTACAATGAGCAGTTCTTC. Residues: CASSRLAPPYNEQFF.

J is TRBJ1-1 and V is TRBV5-1; a possible D gene is TRBD1 (5 bases). V lost 3 bases and J lost 2, with 14 bases in between. Germline CDR1 is SGHRS and CDR2 is YFSETQ. The CDR3 is made up of 15 amino acids. CDR3 region: CASSSYQGINTEAFF. CDR3 nucleotide sequence: TGCGCCAGCAGCTCATACCAGGGAATTAACACTGAAGCTTTCTTT.

The CDR3 coding sequence is TGTGCCAGCAGCTTAGGACAGGGGTACACCGGGGAGCTGTTTTTT. It codes for CASSLGQGYTGELFF. The chain employs TRBV11-2 and TRBJ2-2; 8 nucleotides agree with TRBD1. CDR1 is SGHAT, CDR2 FQNNGV, per germline. The CDR3 has 15 residues. The trim removed 1 base at V and 3 bases at J, leaving 1 base unmatched.

V gene TRBV28 combines with J gene TRBJ1-5, with D perhaps TRBD1 (6 bases). The CDR3 has 14 residues. The V gene lost 6 bases and the J gene lost 0 bases, with 9 bases spanning the gap. CDR1 and CDR2 from the germline V gene are MDHEN and SYDVKM. CDR3 DNA: TGTGCCAGCAGGGACAGTTATAGCAATCAGCCCCAGCATTTT. Translated: CASRDSYSNQPQHF. Full variable domain (rest looked up from reference TRBV28 and TRBJ1-5): DVKVTQSSRYLVKRTGEKVFLECVQDMDHENMFWYRQDPGLGLRLIYFSYDVKMKEKGDIPEGYSVSREKKERFSLILESASTNQTSMYLCASRDSYSNQPQHFGDGTRLSIL.

The CDR3 DNA reads TGTGCCAGCCGGGAGACGGGTACTAATGAAAAACTGTTTTTT. This gives the protein CASRETGTNEKLFF. This sequence joins TRBV18 and TRBJ1-4; D not resolved. The CDR3 runs 14 residues. Germline CDR1 and CDR2: KGHSH and LQKENI. Between the trimmed V and J ends, which lost 8 bases and 2 bases, there was a span of 12 bases. The full variable domain, with the rest looked up from reference TRBV18 and TRBJ1-4, is NAGVMQNPRHLVRRRGQEARLRCSPMKGHSHVYWYRQLPEEGLKFMVYLQKENIIDESGMPKERFSAEFPKEGPSILRIQQVVRGDSAAYFCASRETGTNEKLFFGSGTQLSVL.

The chain recombines TRBV11-2 with TRBJ2-7; a weak D match, TRBD2 (6 bases). Germline V gene data show CDR1 as SGHAT and CDR2 as FQNNGV. The V and J ends lost 1 base and 0 bases respectively, with 10 bases between them. The CDR3 consists of 15 residues. The CDR3 region is CASSLGGLSSYEQYF. Here the CDR3 DNA reads TGTGCCAGCAGCTTAGGGGGACTGAGCTCCTACGAGCAGTACTTC.